This TCR beta chain was identified during a study of human T cells and chemical hapten exposure. On the study more broadly: Each patch test put 0.01% DPC on the upper back, and results were read at 6 days.

The CDR3 totals 14 residues. The V end was cut by 1 base, the J end by 2 bases, with 10 bases between. Germline CDR1 reads SGHRS; CDR2 reads YFSETQ. Per the authors' pipeline: Sequenced samples showed a median of approximately 96,000 TCRs each, with counts running from about 20,000 to 690,000. TCRdb reanalysed the RACE reads using MiXCR and keeps one entry per CDR3 protein. TCRdb assigned the V and J calls; the authors' analysis was not used. The sample comprises approximately 350,000 distinct CDR3 sequences, under 9% of which are singletons, and 7.5% to 8.5% rests with the top ten. Sample time point: patch test 1, 2 weeks after DPC sensitization. Treatment indicated: therapeutic diphenylcyclopropenone sensitization with weekly scalp DPC. Patch tests were applied only after blood draws.

The clonotype was recovered from a woman between 18 and 29 years old with alopecia areata. Some clones in this sample may be carry-over from other donors' samples. Material: whole blood, obtained in connection with sensitization to the hapten diphenylcyclopropenone (DPC). The chain links TRBV5-1 to TRBJ2-7; D is undetermined. CDR3 bases: TGCGCCAGCAGCTTGAACAGTGGGACCTACGAGCAGTACTTC. Protein product: CASSLNSGTYEQYF.